The source of this TCR beta chain is a study of blood T cell repertoires in COVID-19. There are 12 residues in the CDR3. With 3 bases removed from V and 7 bases from J, the gap between germline ends came to 9 bases. Germline values: CDR1 LNHDA, CDR2 SQIVND (reference sequence). Researchers sorted participants into cohorts using their self-reported clinical history. TCRdb's copy holds only in-frame clones and misses some; the assay was immunoSEQ multiplex PCR. The top ten clones hold approximately 8% of a sample with roughly 500,000 clones, about nine tenths of them seen once. The chain combines TRBV19 with TRBJ1-1; weak D call: TRBD1 (6 bases). The clonotype was recovered from a woman aged 55 to 70 who had recovered from COVID-19. Sequenced material: PBMCs or T cells enriched from blood (not recorded which). The CDR3 sequence is CASSIRGVEAFF. The CDR3 nucleotides read TGTGCCAGTAGTATCAGGGGAGTTGAAGCTTTCTTT.